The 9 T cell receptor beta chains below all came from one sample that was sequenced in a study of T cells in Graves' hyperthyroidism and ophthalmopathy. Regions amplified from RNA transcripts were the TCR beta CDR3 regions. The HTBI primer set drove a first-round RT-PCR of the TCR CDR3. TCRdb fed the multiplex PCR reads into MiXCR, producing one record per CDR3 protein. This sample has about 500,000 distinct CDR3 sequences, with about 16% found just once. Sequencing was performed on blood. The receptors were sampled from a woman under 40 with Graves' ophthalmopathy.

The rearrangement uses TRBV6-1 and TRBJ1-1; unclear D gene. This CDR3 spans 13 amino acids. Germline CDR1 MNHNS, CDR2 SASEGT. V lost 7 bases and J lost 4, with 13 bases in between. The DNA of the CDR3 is TGTGCCAGCAACCCGCGGTCGGGCACTGAAGCTTTCTTT. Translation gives CASNPRSGTEAFF.

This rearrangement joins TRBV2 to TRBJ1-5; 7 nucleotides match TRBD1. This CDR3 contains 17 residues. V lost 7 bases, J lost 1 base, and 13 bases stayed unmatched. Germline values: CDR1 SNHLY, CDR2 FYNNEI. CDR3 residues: CASKRLKTGSSNQPQHF. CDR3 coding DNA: TGTGCCAGCAAGCGTCTCAAGACAGGGAGCAGCAATCAGCCCCAGCATTTT.

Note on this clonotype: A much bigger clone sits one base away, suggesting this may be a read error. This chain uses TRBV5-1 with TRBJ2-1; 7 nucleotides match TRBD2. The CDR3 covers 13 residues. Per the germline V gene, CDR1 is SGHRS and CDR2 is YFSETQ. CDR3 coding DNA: TGCGTCAGCGGGGAGGGCGCCTACAATGAGCAGTTCTTC. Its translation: CVSGEGAYNEQFF.

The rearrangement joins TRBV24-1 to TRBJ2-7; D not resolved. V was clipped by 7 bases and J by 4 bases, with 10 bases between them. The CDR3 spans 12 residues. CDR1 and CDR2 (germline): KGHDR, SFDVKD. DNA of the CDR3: TGTGCCACCAGAGAACCCCCGTACGAGCAGTACTTC. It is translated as CATREPPYEQYF.

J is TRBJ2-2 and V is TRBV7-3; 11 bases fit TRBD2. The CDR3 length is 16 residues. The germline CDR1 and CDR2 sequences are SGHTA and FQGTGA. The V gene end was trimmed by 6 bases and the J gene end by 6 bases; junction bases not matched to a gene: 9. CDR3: CASSALTSGKPGELFF. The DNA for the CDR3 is TGTGCCAGCAGTGCTTTGACTAGCGGGAAACCCGGGGAGCTGTTTTTT.

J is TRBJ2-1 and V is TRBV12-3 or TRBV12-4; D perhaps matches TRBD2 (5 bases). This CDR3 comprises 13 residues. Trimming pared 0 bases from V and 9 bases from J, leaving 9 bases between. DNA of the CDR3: TGTGCCAGCAGTTTAGCCCCCGCGGGTGAGCAGTTCTTC. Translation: CASSLAPAGEQFF.

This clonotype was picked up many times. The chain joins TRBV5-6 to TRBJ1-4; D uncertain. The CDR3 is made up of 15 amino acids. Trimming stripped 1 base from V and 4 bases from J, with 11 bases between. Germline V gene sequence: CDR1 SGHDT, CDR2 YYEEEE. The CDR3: CASSLRAGVNEKLFF. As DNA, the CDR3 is TGTGCCAGCAGCTTGAGGGCGGGCGTTAATGAAAAACTGTTTTTT.

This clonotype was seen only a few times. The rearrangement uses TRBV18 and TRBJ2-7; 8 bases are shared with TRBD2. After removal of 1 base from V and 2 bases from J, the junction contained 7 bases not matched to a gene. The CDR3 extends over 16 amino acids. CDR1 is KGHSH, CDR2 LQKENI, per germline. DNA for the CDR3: TGTGCCAGCTCACCACGTGGTAGCGGGGATACCTACGAGCAGTACTTC. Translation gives CASSPRGSGDTYEQYF. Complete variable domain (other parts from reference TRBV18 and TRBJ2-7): NAGVMQNPRHLVRRRGQEARLRCSPMKGHSHVYWYRQLPEEGLKFMVYLQKENIIDESGMPKERFSAEFPKEGPSILRIQQVVRGDSAAYFCASSPRGSGDTYEQYFGPGTRLTVT.

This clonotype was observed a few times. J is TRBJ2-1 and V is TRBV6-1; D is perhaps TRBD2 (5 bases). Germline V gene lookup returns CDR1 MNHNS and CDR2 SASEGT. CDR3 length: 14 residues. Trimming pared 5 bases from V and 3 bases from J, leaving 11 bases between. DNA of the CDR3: TGTGCCAGCAGTCCACTAGAAAACTACAATGAGCAGTTCTTC. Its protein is CASSPLENYNEQFF.